The source of this T cell receptor beta chain is a study of vaccination and CD4 T cells after COVID-19. Study overall: According to the study, participants were given two doses of BNT162b2 or mRNA-1273 vaccine.

Treatment reported: roughly ten-day PBMC culture with coronavirus spike peptide pools or control peptides (ViraFEST assay). Investigators obtained the unexposed donor's CD4+ T cells before the COVID-19 pandemic (2011-2018). Researchers used the Oncomine TCR Beta short-read assay to sequence DNA from cultured CD4+ T cells. Genomic DNA was drawn out of CD4+ T cells grown in culture. From the PCR reads, TCRdb called clonotypes with MiXCR, one entry per CDR3 protein. The repertoire has fewer than 12,000 distinct CDR3 sequences, 25% to 30% of them found once; the top ten carry 13%. Of note for this clonotype: Its target is not known.

The ends were cut back, 6 bases at V and 2 bases at J, with 14 bases in the middle. The CDR3 runs 14 residues. Germline CDR1 reads SGHRS; CDR2 reads YFSETQ. This chain uses TRBV5-1 with TRBJ2-5, with D perhaps matching TRBD2 (6 bases). Specimen: CD4+ T cells from blood, cultured in vitro. This TCR derives from a human donor in good health. CDR3 DNA: TGCGCCAGCACCCTAGCGAATCTACAAGAGACCCAGTACTTC. This sequence encodes CASTLANLQETQYF. The variable domain in full, completed from reference TRBV5-1 and TRBJ2-5, reads KAGVTQTPRYLIKTRGQQVTLSCSPISGHRSVSWYQQTPGQGLQFLFEYFSETQRNKGNFPGRFSGRQFSNSRSEMNVSTLELGDSALYLCASTLANLQETQYFGPGTRLLVL.